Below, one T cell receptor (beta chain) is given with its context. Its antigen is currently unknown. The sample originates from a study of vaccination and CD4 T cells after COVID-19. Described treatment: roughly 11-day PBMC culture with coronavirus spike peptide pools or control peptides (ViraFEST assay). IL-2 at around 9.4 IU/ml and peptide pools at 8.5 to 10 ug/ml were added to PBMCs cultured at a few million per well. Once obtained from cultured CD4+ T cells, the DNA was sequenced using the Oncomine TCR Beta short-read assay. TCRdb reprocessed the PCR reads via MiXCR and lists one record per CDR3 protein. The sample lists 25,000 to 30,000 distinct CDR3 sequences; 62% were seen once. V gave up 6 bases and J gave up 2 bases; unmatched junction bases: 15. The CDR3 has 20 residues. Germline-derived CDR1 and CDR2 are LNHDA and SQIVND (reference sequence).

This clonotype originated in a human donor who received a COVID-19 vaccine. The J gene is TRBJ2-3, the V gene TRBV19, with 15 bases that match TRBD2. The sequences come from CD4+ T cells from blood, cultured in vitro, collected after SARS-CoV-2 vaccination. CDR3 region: CASSPQGRGLAGGPTDTQYF. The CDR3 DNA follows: TGTGCCAGTAGCCCACAGGGGAGGGGACTAGCGGGGGGCCCCACAGATACGCAGTATTTT.